This T cell receptor (beta chain) was recorded in a study of early T cells in non-severe SARS-CoV-2 infection. Overall study context: With bulk RNA from unsorted whole blood as input, sequencing yielded unpaired chains.

CDR3 size: 15 residues. Germline assignment: CDR1 MDHEN and CDR2 SYDVKM. V shed 5 bases and J shed 0 bases, with 8 bases lying between them. The sample holds many counts of this clonotype. The library protocol tagged individual cDNA molecules with unique molecular identifiers. TCRdb analysed the 5' RACE reads with MiXCR anew, one entry per CDR3 protein. There are more than 65,000 distinct CDR3 sequences in the sample; around 13% occur only once, and 1.3% lies in the top ten. Input material: whole blood. The clonotype comes from an adult who was a healthcare worker with PCR-confirmed SARS-CoV-2 infection or an uninfected control (not recorded which). V and J are TRBV28 and TRBJ2-6; D perhaps matches TRBD1 (5 bases). CDR3 sequence (DNA): TGTGCCAGCAGTCCTCAGGGCTCTGGGGCCAACGTCCTGACTTTC. Translation: CASSPQGSGANVLTF.